The 10 T cell receptor beta chains presented below share a single source sample, sequenced in a study of blood T cell repertoires in COVID-19 (dated by TCRdb to about 2020). The library was produced with the immunoSEQ multiplex PCR assay. TCRdb re-hosts the immuneACCESS table, in-frame sequences only. Its copies lack some clones; in the studies checked, an unresolved V gene accounts for under half of them, and the cause for the rest is not known. The sample table contains roughly 69,000 clones; only one count was recorded for just over 85% of them. Approximately 5.1% of the sample comes from the top ten. The sequencing sample was made of peripheral blood. All receptors derive from a human donor in a cohort sampled during active COVID-19.

This sequence joins TRBV28 and TRBJ1-5; tentative D call: TRBD1 (6 bases). The CDR3 consists of 16 residues. V lost 2 bases and J lost 2, with 13 bases in between. Per the germline V gene, CDR1 is MDHEN and CDR2 is SYDVKM. The CDR3 is CASSLVLGAGNQPQHF. CDR3 in DNA: TGTGCCAGCAGTTTAGTGTTGGGGGCCGGCAATCAGCCCCAGCATTTT.

V and J are TRBV18 and TRBJ1-4; D is possibly TRBD1 (5 bases). The CDR3 extends over 13 amino acids. Germline CDR1 reads KGHSH; CDR2 reads LQKENI. V dropped 4 bases and J dropped 8 bases, with 11 bases sitting between them. CDR3 residues: CASSRGGMEKLFF. For the CDR3, the DNA is TGTGCCAGCTCACGCGGGGGGATGGAAAAACTGTTTTTT.

The rearrangement links TRBV19 to TRBJ2-7, with 7 bases aligning to TRBD2. The CDR3 covers 15 residues. V lost 6 bases, J lost 0 bases, and 8 bases stayed unmatched. CDR1 and CDR2 (germline): LNHDA, SQIVND (reference sequence). Written as DNA, the CDR3 is TGTGCCAGTAGATGGGACGGGAGGAGCTCCTACGAGCAGTACTTC. Translated, it gives CASRWDGRSSYEQYF.

The sample holds one count of this clone. The V gene is TRBV7-3, the J gene TRBJ2-6; D unresolved. The germline V gene encodes CDR1 SGHTA and CDR2 FQGTGA. V gave up 2 bases and J gave up 2 bases, with 4 bases separating them. The CDR3 totals 14 residues. The CDR3 region has the DNA TGTGCCAGCAGCTTAGGCCCTGGGGCCAACGTCCTGACTTTC. This sequence encodes CASSLGPGANVLTF.

This clone has just one count. CDR3 sequence: CASSLGTGVDTQYF. The CDR3 nucleotides read TGCGCCAGCAGCTTAGGGACAGGGGTAGATACGCAGTATTTT. The genes are TRBV5-1 and TRBJ2-3; 10 bases map to TRBD1. This CDR3 region has 14 residues. CDR1 is SGHRS, CDR2 YFSETQ, per germline. V was pared by 2 bases and J by 5 bases, with 2 bases of the junction left unmatched.

The chain carries TRBV4-2 and TRBJ1-2, with D possibly TRBD1 on 6 matching bases. The CDR3 loop spans 17 amino acids. Germline V CDR1 and CDR2: LGHNA, YNFKEQ. V was clipped by 1 base and J by 6 bases, with 21 bases between them. The CDR3 loop reads CASSQAGTSSYVDGYTF. The CDR3 DNA follows: TGTGCCAGCAGCCAAGCGGGGACAAGTTCCTACGTTGATGGCTACACCTTC.

This clone has only one observation. The chain joins TRBV7-8 to TRBJ1-2; weak D call: TRBD1 (5 bases). The V gene's germline CDR1 is SGHVS and CDR2 FQNEAQ. The CDR3 has 14 residues. V shed 1 base and J shed 8 bases, with 14 bases lying between them. In DNA, the CDR3 is TGTGCCAGCAGCTTAGTACAGGCGGCGAAGGGCTACACCTTC. This encodes CASSLVQAAKGYTF.

Of note for this clone: One end of the junction varies from germline; a read error may be responsible. The chain combines TRBV7-9 with TRBJ2-3; 10 nucleotides agree with TRBD2. CDR1 SEHNR and CDR2 FQNEAQ come from the germline V gene (reference sequence). The CDR3 contains 14 residues. The DNA of the CDR3 is TGTGCCAGCAGCCTAGCGGGAGCCACAGATACGCAGTATTTT. Its protein product is CASSLAGATDTQYF.

The V and J genes are TRBV12-3 or TRBV12-4 and TRBJ2-3, with D uncertain. The CDR3 totals 12 residues. V was cut by 1 base and J by 6 bases, with 5 bases left in between. In nucleotides, the CDR3 is TGTGCCAGCAGTTTAGGCGGCGATACGCAGTATTTT. Translated: CASSLGGDTQYF.

A few counts support this clone. The V gene is TRBV19, the J gene TRBJ1-5; 8 bases fit TRBD1. Germline V CDR1 and CDR2: LNHDA, SQIVND (reference sequence). The CDR3 runs 15 residues. The junction had 6 bases not matched to a gene; V was cut back by 6 bases and J by 2 bases. The CDR3 reads CASRGRGQRNQPQHF. DNA for the CDR3: TGTGCCAGTAGGGGCAGGGGGCAGCGCAATCAGCCCCAGCATTTT.